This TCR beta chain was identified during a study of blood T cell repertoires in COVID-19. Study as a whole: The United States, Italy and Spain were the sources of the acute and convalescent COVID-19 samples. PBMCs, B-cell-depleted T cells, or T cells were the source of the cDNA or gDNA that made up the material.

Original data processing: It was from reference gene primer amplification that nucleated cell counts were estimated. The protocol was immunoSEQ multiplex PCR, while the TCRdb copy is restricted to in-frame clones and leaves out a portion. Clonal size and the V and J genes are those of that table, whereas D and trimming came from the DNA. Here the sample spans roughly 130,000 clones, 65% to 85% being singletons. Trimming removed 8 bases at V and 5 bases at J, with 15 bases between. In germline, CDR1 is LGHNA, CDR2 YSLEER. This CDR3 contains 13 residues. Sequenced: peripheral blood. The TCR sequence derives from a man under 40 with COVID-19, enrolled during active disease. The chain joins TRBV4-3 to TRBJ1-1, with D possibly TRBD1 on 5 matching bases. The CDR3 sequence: CASQDPGLTEAFF. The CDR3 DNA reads TGCGCCAGCCAGGACCCAGGGCTGACTGAAGCTTTCTTT.